The text below deals with one TCR beta chain. The antigen is not known. TCRdb reanalysed the 5' RACE reads using MiXCR and keeps one entry per CDR3 protein. The sample includes over 400,000 distinct CDR3 sequences, roughly a quarter seen only once; the top ten take under 15%. This specimen belongs to a study of T-cell memory formation after mild COVID-19. Study-wide results and caveats: The pre-infection memory compartment contained some responding clones, suggesting cross-reactive memory joined. CM and EM subsets held most contracting CD4+ clones; EMRA held CD8+ ones.

With 5 bases removed from V and 8 bases from J, the gap between germline ends came to 22 bases. This CDR3 is 16 amino acids long. This chain links TRBV12-3 or TRBV12-4 with TRBJ2-1, with a tentative D call TRBD1 (5 bases). The clonotype was recovered from an adult woman who had mild COVID-19 (a few samples of this study predate the infection). Cell type and time point are not known. Material: PBMCs or a T cell subset sorted from them (not recorded which). The chain's CDR3 is CASSPRVTGRWDEQFF. CDR3 nucleotides: TGTGCCAGCAGTCCCCGCGTAACAGGTCGATGGGATGAGCAGTTCTTC.